This T cell receptor (beta chain) is from a study of T cell responses to AZD1222 COVID-19 vaccine. Study outcomes and limitations: Vaccination with two AZD1222 doses was followed by a rise in Spike-specific TCR breadth and depth. Just five or six AZD1222 recipients were seropositive at baseline. Unmutated variant regions reportedly attract nearly half of all spike-specific TCRs. The CD4 TCRs associated with vaccination extended across spike and predominated at 160-218 and 743-854.

A word on this clone: Its antigen is still unknown.

After removal of 11 bases from V and 3 bases from J, the junction contained 7 bases not matched to a gene. This CDR3 contains 12 residues. Assay: immunoSEQ multiplex PCR; the TCRdb copy retains only in-frame clones and omits some. The sample has tens of thousands of clones; around 81% are singletons. This specimen was peripheral blood, taken 28 days after the second AZD1222 dose. This sequence joins TRBV12-3 or TRBV12-4 and TRBJ2-7, with 7 nucleotides matching TRBD2. The TCR was taken from an adult who received the AZD1222 COVID-19 vaccine. The CDR3 sequence is CAVRTGGYEQYF. DNA of the CDR3: TGTGCCGTCCGAACGGGAGGCTACGAGCAGTACTTC.